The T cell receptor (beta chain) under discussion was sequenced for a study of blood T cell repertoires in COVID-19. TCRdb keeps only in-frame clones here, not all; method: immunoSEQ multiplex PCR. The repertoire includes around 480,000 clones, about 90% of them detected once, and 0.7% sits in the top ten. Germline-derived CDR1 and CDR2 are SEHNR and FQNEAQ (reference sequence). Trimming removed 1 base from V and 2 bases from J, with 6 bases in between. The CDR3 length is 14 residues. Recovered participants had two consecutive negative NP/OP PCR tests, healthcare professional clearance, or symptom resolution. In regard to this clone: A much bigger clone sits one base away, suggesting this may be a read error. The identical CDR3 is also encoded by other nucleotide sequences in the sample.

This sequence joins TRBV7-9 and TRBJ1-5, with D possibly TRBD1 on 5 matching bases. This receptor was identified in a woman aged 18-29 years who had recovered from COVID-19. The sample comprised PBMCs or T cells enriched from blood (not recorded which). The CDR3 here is CASSLVGGNQPQHF. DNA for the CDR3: TGTGCCAGCAGCTTAGTAGGGGGCAATCAGCCCCAGCATTTT. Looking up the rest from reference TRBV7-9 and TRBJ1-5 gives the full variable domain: DTGVSQNPRHKITKRGQNVTFRCDPISEHNRLYWYRQTLGQGPEFLTYFQNEAQLEKSRLLSDRFSAERPKGSFSTLEIQRTEQGDSAMYLCASSLVGGNQPQHFGDGTRLSIL.